The 17 T cell receptor beta chains below were found in one sample sequenced in a study of early T cells in non-severe SARS-CoV-2 infection. TCRdb reanalysed the 5' RACE reads using MiXCR and keeps one entry per CDR3 protein. The repertoire includes tens of thousands of distinct CDR3 sequences, about 10% of them detected once, and under 6% sits in the top ten. Sequencing input: whole blood. These TCRs come from an adult who was a healthcare worker with PCR-confirmed SARS-CoV-2 infection or an uninfected control (not recorded which).

The gene calls are TRBV7-2 and TRBJ2-7, with 7 bases matching TRBD1. V shed 5 bases and J 3 bases; nucleotides not matched to a gene: 10. This CDR3 region has 15 residues. The germline gives CDR1 SGHTA, CDR2 FQGNSA. CDR3: CASSAAGTASYEQYF. The CDR3 bases are TGTGCCAGCAGCGCCGCCGGGACAGCCAGCTACGAGCAGTACTTC.

The chain is built from TRBV29-1 and TRBJ2-1; TRBD2 agrees at 8 bases. The CDR3 spans 17 residues. CDR1 and CDR2 from the germline V gene are SQVTM and ANQGSEA. With 6 bases clipped from V and 0 bases from J, the junction kept 13 bases outside the gene matches. The CDR3 here is CSVGGASGQSSYNEQFF. CDR3 nucleotide sequence: TGCAGCGTCGGAGGGGCTAGCGGGCAAAGCTCCTACAATGAGCAGTTCTTC.

This clonotype appeared many times. The CDR3 DNA is TGTGCCAGCAGATCGTATCAGAGACATCCCTATGGCTACACCTTC. It is translated as CASRSYQRHPYGYTF. This sequence joins TRBV12-3 or TRBV12-4 and TRBJ1-2; D gene unclear. Trimming shortened V by 6 bases and J by 4 bases, and 18 bases separated the two germline ends. The CDR3 has 15 residues.

In this sample, this clonotype turned up many times. The chain recombines TRBV7-2 with TRBJ1-1; TRBD1 matches 10 bases. CDR1 is SGHTA and CDR2 is FQGNSA in the germline V gene. CDR3 length: 18 residues. With 3 bases clipped from V and 3 bases from J, the junction kept 13 bases outside the gene matches. This CDR3 reads CASSFRPGTGVGDTEAFF. In DNA form, the CDR3 reads TGTGCCAGCAGCTTCCGCCCCGGGACAGGGGTTGGAGACACTGAAGCTTTCTTT.

The sample holds a few counts of this clonotype. The genes are TRBV10-3 and TRBJ2-3, with TRBD1 matching over 10 bases. The trim removed 4 bases at V and 4 bases at J, leaving 2 bases unmatched. The CDR3 consists of 14 residues. Looked up from germline, CDR1 is ENHRY and CDR2 is SYGVKD. The CDR3 DNA is TGTGCCATCAGTGTTGACAGGGGGCCAGATACGCAGTATTTT. Amino acids: CAISVDRGPDTQYF.

This clonotype has ten or more counts. The chain has TRBV3-1 and TRBJ2-7, with D maybe TRBD2 (5 bases). The V end was cut by 3 bases, the J end by 1 base, with 10 bases between. CDR1 is LGHDT, CDR2 YNNKEL, per germline (reference sequence). The CDR3 is made up of 14 amino acids. The CDR3 DNA sequence: TGTGCCAGCAGCCAGGGCCCGGGATCCTACGAGCAGTACTTC. It specifies CASSQGPGSYEQYF.

The V and J genes are TRBV29-1 and TRBJ1-4; TRBD1 is a possible D gene (5 bases). There are 15 residues in the CDR3. Germline CDR1 SQVTM, CDR2 ANQGSEA. Trimming removed 3 bases from V and 7 bases from J, with 18 bases in between. CDR3 loop: CSVEFSEQGSEKLFF. The DNA of the CDR3 is TGCAGCGTTGAGTTTTCAGAGCAGGGCTCTGAAAAACTGTTTTTT. The full variable domain, rest sourced from reference TRBV29-1 and TRBJ1-4, is SAVISQKPSRDICQRGTSLTIQCQVDSQVTMMFWYRQQPGQSLTLIATANQGSEATYESGFVIDKFPISRPNLTFSTLTVSNMSPEDSSIYLCSVEFSEQGSEKLFFGSGTQLSVL.

This clonotype was observed a few times. The genes are TRBV7-6 and TRBJ2-7; a possible D gene is TRBD1 (6 bases). Germline V gene sequence: CDR1 SGHVS, CDR2 FNYEAQ. Deletions cut 5 bases from V and 4 bases from J, with 9 bases between. The length of the CDR3 is 12 residues. DNA of the CDR3: TGTGCCAGCAGCGCGGACAGATACGAGCAGTACTTC. Translation gives CASSADRYEQYF.

A single count supports this clonotype. CDR3: CASSLSGSGGRPYEQYF. For the CDR3, the DNA is TGTGCCAGCAGTTTATCAGGTAGCGGCGGCAGACCCTACGAGCAGTACTTC. This chain uses TRBV12-3 or TRBV12-4 with TRBJ2-7, with D possibly TRBD2 on 6 matching bases. V was trimmed by 2 bases and J by 2 bases, leaving 19 bases between them. The CDR3 extends over 17 amino acids.

In its sample, this clonotype was seen many times. This sequence joins TRBV5-1 and TRBJ1-5; no definite D call. The CDR3 has 13 residues. Trimming stripped 3 bases from V and 4 bases from J, with 8 bases between. CDR1 is SGHRS, CDR2 YFSETQ, per germline. This chain's CDR3 is CASSSQPNQPQHF. The CDR3 DNA follows: TGCGCCAGCAGCTCCCAGCCTAATCAGCCCCAGCATTTT. The entire variable domain, with the rest obtained from reference TRBV5-1 and TRBJ1-5, is as follows: KAGVTQTPRYLIKTRGQQVTLSCSPISGHRSVSWYQQTPGQGLQFLFEYFSETQRNKGNFPGRFSGRQFSNSRSEMNVSTLELGDSALYLCASSSQPNQPQHFGDGTRLSIL.

This clonotype was observed a handful of times. The J gene is TRBJ2-2, the V gene TRBV3-1, with D unclear. The CDR3 is made up of 14 amino acids. V was clipped by 4 bases and J by 6 bases, with 12 bases between them. The germline V gene encodes CDR1 LGHDT and CDR2 YNNKEL (reference sequence). CDR3 protein: CASSRQHNPGELFF. CDR3 bases: TGTGCCAGCAGCCGGCAACACAACCCCGGGGAGCTGTTTTTT.

The chain is built from TRBV6-2 or TRBV6-3 and TRBJ2-1, with 7 positions matching TRBD2. V was clipped by 0 bases and J by 1 base; unmatched bases: 6. The germline gives CDR1 MNHEY, CDR2 SVGEGT. This CDR3 is 17 amino acids long. The CDR3 DNA reads TGTGCCAGCAGTTACTCGACTAGCAGAGCGTCCTACAATGAGCAGTTCTTC. Its translation is CASSYSTSRASYNEQFF.

The chain links TRBV6-5 to TRBJ1-5; the D gene is possibly TRBD1 (6 bases). Germline CDR1 MNHEY, CDR2 SVGAGI. V was trimmed by 6 bases and J by 2 bases, leaving 17 bases between them. This CDR3 is 16 amino acids long. The CDR3 sequence: CASSPYRAGGNQPQHF. CDR3 DNA: TGTGCCAGCAGCCCCTACAGGGCTGGGGGCAATCAGCCCCAGCATTTT.

Comments on this clonotype: A read error is possible here, since a much larger clone lies one base away. The CDR3 region is CSAPGSSGYEQYF. The DNA of the CDR3 is TGCAGTGCTCCTGGGTCTAGCGGCTACGAGCAGTACTTC. The chain recombines TRBV20-1 with TRBJ2-7; 7 bases agree with TRBD2. V lost 5 bases, J lost 3 bases, and 7 bases stayed unmatched. Germline V gives CDR1 DFQATT, CDR2 SNEGSKA (reference sequence). This CDR3 contains 13 residues.

There are many counts of this clonotype. The chain is built from TRBV29-1 and TRBJ2-7; unclear D gene. CDR1 and CDR2 from the germline V gene are SQVTM and ANQGSEA. Trimming cost V 7 bases and J 0 bases, with 7 bases left between them. The CDR3 extends over 11 amino acids. The DNA for the CDR3 is TGCAGCGCCAGCGACTCCTACGAGCAGTACTTC. Protein: CSASDSYEQYF.

The chain links TRBV29-1 to TRBJ2-5, with D possibly called TRBD1 or TRBD2 (5 bases each). Germline V gene lookup returns CDR1 SQVTM and CDR2 ANQGSEA. V lost 5 bases, J lost 5 bases, and 21 bases lay in between. The CDR3 contains 15 residues. CDR3 loop: CSVQGVRGPLETQYF. The CDR3 bases are TGCAGCGTTCAAGGGGTGAGGGGCCCGCTGGAGACCCAGTACTTC.

A few counts support this clonotype. The J gene is TRBJ2-3, the V gene TRBV3-1; weak D call: TRBD2 (6 bases). This CDR3 comprises 14 residues. The germline V gene encodes CDR1 LGHDT and CDR2 YNNKEL (reference sequence). Trimming removed 3 bases from V and 9 bases from J, with 16 bases in between. CDR3 DNA: TGTGCCAGCAGCCAGCCGGGAGCCGCAGGGACGCAGTATTTT. This gives the protein CASSQPGAAGTQYF.